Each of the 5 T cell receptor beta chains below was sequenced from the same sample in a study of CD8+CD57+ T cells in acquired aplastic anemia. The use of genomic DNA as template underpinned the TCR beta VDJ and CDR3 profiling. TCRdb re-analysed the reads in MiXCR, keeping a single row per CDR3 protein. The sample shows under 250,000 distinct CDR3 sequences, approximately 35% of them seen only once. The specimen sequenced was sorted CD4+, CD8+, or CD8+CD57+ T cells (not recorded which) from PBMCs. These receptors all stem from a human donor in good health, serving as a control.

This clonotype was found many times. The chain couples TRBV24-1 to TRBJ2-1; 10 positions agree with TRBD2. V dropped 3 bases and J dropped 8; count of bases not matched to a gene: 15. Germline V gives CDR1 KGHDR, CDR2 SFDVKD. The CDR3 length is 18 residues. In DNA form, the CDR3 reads TGTGCCACCAGTGATCCTCTACTGGGGCTAGCGGGAGCCGATGAGCAGTTCTTC. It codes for CATSDPLLGLAGADEQFF.

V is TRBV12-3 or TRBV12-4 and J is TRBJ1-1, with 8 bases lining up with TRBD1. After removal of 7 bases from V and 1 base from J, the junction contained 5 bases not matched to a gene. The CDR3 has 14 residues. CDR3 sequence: CASTRQGRNTEAFF. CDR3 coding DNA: TGTGCCAGCACGAGACAGGGGAGGAACACTGAAGCTTTCTTT.

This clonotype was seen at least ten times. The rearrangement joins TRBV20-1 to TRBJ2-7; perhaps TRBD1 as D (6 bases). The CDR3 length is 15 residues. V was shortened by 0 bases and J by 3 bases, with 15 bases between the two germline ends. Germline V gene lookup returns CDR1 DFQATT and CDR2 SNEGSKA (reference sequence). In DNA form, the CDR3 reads TGCAGTGCTAGAGATCCAGGGCAGGGGATCTACGAGCAGTACTTC. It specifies CSARDPGQGIYEQYF.

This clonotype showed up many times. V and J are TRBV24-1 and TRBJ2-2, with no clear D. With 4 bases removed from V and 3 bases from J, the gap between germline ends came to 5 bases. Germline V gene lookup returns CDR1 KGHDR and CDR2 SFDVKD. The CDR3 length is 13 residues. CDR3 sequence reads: CATSDQYTGELFF. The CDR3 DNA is TGTGCCACCAGTGACCAATACACCGGGGAGCTGTTTTTT.

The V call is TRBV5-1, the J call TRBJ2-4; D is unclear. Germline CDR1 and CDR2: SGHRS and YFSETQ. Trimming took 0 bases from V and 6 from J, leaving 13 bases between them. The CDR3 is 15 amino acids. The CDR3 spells CASSLALGIGNIQYF. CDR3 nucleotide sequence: TGCGCCAGCAGCTTGGCCTTGGGCATTGGAAACATTCAGTACTTC. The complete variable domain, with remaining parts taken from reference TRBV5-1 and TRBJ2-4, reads KAGVTQTPRYLIKTRGQQVTLSCSPISGHRSVSWYQQTPGQGLQFLFEYFSETQRNKGNFPGRFSGRQFSNSRSEMNVSTLELGDSALYLCASSLALGIGNIQYFGAGTRLSVL.